The source of this TCR beta chain is a study of T cell repertoires in cytomegalovirus infection. Study background: Researchers turned to recently identified HLA-C-restricted CMV epitopes as well as well-studied HLA-B-restricted ones. Both a matching HLA type and CMV infection were indicated by public TCR beta signatures.

One entry per CDR3 protein, called by TCRdb with MiXCR from the reads. The table records about 830,000 distinct CDR3 sequences, about 33% of them present only once. This clonotype showed up just a few times. The target antigen is unknown. Germline CDR1 reads MGHRA; CDR2 reads YSYEKL. Trimming removed 1 base from V and 4 bases from J; junction bases left unmatched: 6. The CDR3 is 15 amino acids. Overall study findings and caveats: Ex vivo responses were dominated by HLA-C-restricted CMV-specific TCR beta clonotypes.

J is TRBJ1-1 and V is TRBV4-1; 7 bases are a match to TRBD1. The TCR was taken from a human donor in good health (CMV status not recorded). Some clones in this sample may be carry-over from other donors' samples. The sample here was cultured CD8+ T cells from PBMCs, taken from culture after CMV antigen stimulation. CDR3 sequence (DNA): TGCGCCAGCAGCCAAGCCGGGAGGGGGCCCACTGAAGCTTTCTTT. It is translated as CASSQAGRGPTEAFF.